This T cell receptor beta chain came from a study of blood T cells in healthy people across ages. The CDR3 contains 17 residues. Germline values: CDR1 MNHNS, CDR2 SASEGT. Together with a sample-barcoded 5' primer, a J-beta primer mix was included in a second PCR lasting roughly 6 to 12 cycles. TCRdb independently ran MiXCR on the 5' RACE reads; one entry per CDR3 protein. The sample lists 800,000 or so distinct CDR3 sequences; around a quarter were seen once. This clonotype was detected a few times. Its antigen is currently unknown. One end of the junction is discordant with germline, which a read error may explain. Study-wide findings and caveats: The study lacked donor CMV status, which possibly confounded expanded clonotype changes. The diversity estimates, figures obtained from one million T cells, were considered underestimates.

The same sample was also used in a study of T cells of mothers and their children. That source adds: Per child, 2.5 million to 3 million TCR beta CDR3 reads were obtained, against over 9 million per mother. Whether related or unrelated, pairs show similar shaping of TCR recombination output by thymic selection.

This chain joins TRBV6-1 and TRBJ1-1; D might be TRBD1 (5 bases). Sequencing used blood. This TCR derives from a boy between 10 and 17 years old in good health. The CDR3 region is CTSSQDRGKGEDTEAFF. As DNA, the CDR3 is TGTACCAGCAGCCAAGACAGAGGTAAGGGAGAAGACACTGAAGCTTTCTTT.